One and the same sample provided the 14 T cell receptor beta chains below, sequenced in a study of STAT3 mutations in large granular lymphocyte leukemia. Overall study findings and caveats: In T-cell large granular lymphocyte leukemia, about half of patients showed multiple immunodominant subclonotypes.

The method was immunoSEQ multiplex PCR; TCRdb's version includes in-frame clones alone and lacks a portion of them. The sample includes roughly 5,900 clones, roughly 90% of them seen just once. These receptors' targets are unknown. Source material: PBMCs. These TCRs come from a human donor with T large granular lymphocyte leukemia. Some clones in this sample may be carry-over from other donors' samples.

This clone was recorded a few times. This chain connects TRBV5-4 to TRBJ1-1, with D unresolved. The CDR3 is made up of 13 amino acids. V was cut by 3 bases and J by 8 bases, with 14 bases left in between. Germline loops: CDR1 SGHNT, CDR2 YYREEE (reference sequence). CDR3 loop: CASSSLSPGEAFF. CDR3 nucleotides: TGTGCCAGCAGCTCCCTCTCCCCGGGGGAAGCTTTCTTT.

The chain joins TRBV6-5 to TRBJ2-1; TRBD2 agrees at 9 bases. The CDR3 contains 16 residues. Per germline, CDR1 MNHEY and CDR2 SVGAGI. V shed 4 bases and J 5 bases; nucleotides not matched to a gene: 9. CDR3 region: CASSSDSGSHNNEQFF. CDR3 nucleotides: TGTGCCAGCAGTTCGGATAGCGGGAGTCATAACAATGAGCAGTTCTTC.

The chain employs TRBV2 and TRBJ2-5; either TRBD1 or TRBD2 may supply D (5 bases each). From germline, CDR1 is SNHLY and CDR2 FYNNEI. Deletions cut 10 bases from V and 5 bases from J, with 17 bases between. The CDR3 runs to 13 residues. CDR3 in amino acids: CATTAGTGETQYF. CDR3 sequence (DNA): TGTGCCACCACGGCAGGGACGGGGGAGACCCAGTACTTC.

This chain links TRBV7-9 with TRBJ2-4; D might be TRBD1 (6 bases). The CDR3 extends over 16 amino acids. Germline CDR1 is SEHNR and CDR2 is FQNEAQ (reference sequence). V was clipped by 2 bases and J by 0 bases, with 11 bases between them. This chain's CDR3 is CASSLRGTEAKNIQYF. CDR3 DNA sequence: TGTGCCAGCAGCTTAAGGGGGACGGAAGCCAAAAACATTCAGTACTTC.

In this sample, this clone turned up a few times. The chain couples TRBV9 to TRBJ2-1; D may match TRBD1 or TRBD2 (6 bases each). This CDR3 region has 14 residues. Looked up from germline, CDR1 is SGDLS and CDR2 is YYNGEE. V lost 7 bases and J 5 bases, leaving 16 bases between the germline ends. The CDR3 nucleotides are TGTGCCAGCGCCCGGGGGCCTCTGAACAATGAGCAGTTCTTC. Translated: CASARGPLNNEQFF.

This sequence joins TRBV5-1 and TRBJ1-2; TRBD1 is a possible D gene (5 bases). This CDR3 has 18 amino acids. Trimming stripped 4 bases from V and 3 bases from J, with 25 bases between. The germline gives CDR1 SGHRS, CDR2 YFSETQ. CDR3 protein: CASSPRVLRTTLHYGYTF. In DNA, the CDR3 is TGCGCCAGCAGCCCCAGGGTTCTAAGGACCACCTTACACTATGGCTACACCTTC.

The chain combines TRBV25-1 with TRBJ1-1; D perhaps matches TRBD1 (6 bases). V lost 4 bases and J 6 bases, leaving 12 bases between the germline ends. CDR3 length: 13 residues. Germline V lookup: CDR1 MGHDK, CDR2 SYGVNS. For the CDR3, the DNA is TGTGCCAGCAGTGGTGGACAGACCCCTGAAGCTTTCTTT. It yields the protein CASSGGQTPEAFF.

V is TRBV6-5 and J is TRBJ2-3; the match to TRBD2 covers 10 bases. This CDR3 has 14 residues. The germline CDR1 and CDR2 sequences are MNHEY and SVGAGI. V was pared by 4 bases and J by 3 bases, with 1 base of the junction left unmatched. As DNA, the CDR3 is TGTGCCAGCAGTTGGGGACTAGCGACAGATACGCAGTATTTT. Its translation is CASSWGLATDTQYF.

The chain links TRBV11-3 to TRBJ2-6; D is uncertain. The ends were cut back, 5 bases at V and 3 bases at J, with 11 bases in the middle. The CDR3 loop spans 15 amino acids. Germline lookup yields CDR1 SGHNT and CDR2 YENEEA. The CDR3 region has the DNA TGTGCCAGCAGCCTGGCAGGTGGTGGGGCCAACGTCCTGACTTTC. Its translation: CASSLAGGGANVLTF.

The chain couples TRBV27 to TRBJ2-5, with 7 bases lining up with TRBD1. CDR1 MNHEY and CDR2 SMNVEV come from the germline V gene (reference sequence). V shed 4 bases and J 0 bases; nucleotides not matched to a gene: 8. The CDR3 is 16 residues long. The CDR3 nucleotides read TGTGCCAGCAGTTCCCGACAGGGAACCCACCAAGAGACCCAGTACTTC. As protein: CASSSRQGTHQETQYF.

The chain employs TRBV19 and TRBJ2-3; 7 nucleotides line up with TRBD2. Per germline, CDR1 LNHDA and CDR2 SQIVND (reference sequence). V was clipped by 3 bases and J by 9 bases; unmatched bases: 12. The CDR3 loop spans 15 amino acids. The CDR3 is CASSMFPGLGRTQYF. Here the CDR3 DNA reads TGTGCCAGTAGTATGTTCCCCGGACTAGGAAGGACGCAGTATTTT.

This chain links TRBV7-2 with TRBJ2-7, with D tentatively TRBD2 (6 bases). Trimming took 0 bases from V and 7 from J, leaving 13 bases between them. The CDR3 has 14 amino acids. Germline lookup yields CDR1 SGHTA and CDR2 FQGNSA. Written as DNA, the CDR3 is TGTGCCAGCAGCTTAGCGGGGTGGGCGGGAGAGCAGTACTTC. As protein: CASSLAGWAGEQYF.

In its sample, this clone was seen once. The chain links TRBV19 to TRBJ1-2; D is possibly TRBD1 (5 bases). Germline V gene sequence: CDR1 LNHDA, CDR2 SQIVND (reference sequence). The CDR3 is 10 residues long. V was cut by 7 bases and J by 6 bases, with 6 bases left in between. The CDR3 sequence is CASTGNGYTF. The CDR3 DNA follows: TGTGCCAGTACAGGGAATGGCTACACCTTC.

The V gene is TRBV6-4, the J gene TRBJ2-5, with 11 bases fitting TRBD2. V gave up 6 bases and J gave up 1 base; unmatched junction bases: 4. The germline V gene has CDR1 MRHNA and CDR2 SNTAGT. The CDR3 runs 15 residues. This CDR3 reads CASSAGTSGQETQYF. Here the CDR3 DNA reads TGTGCCAGCAGCGCCGGGACTAGCGGCCAAGAGACCCAGTACTTC.